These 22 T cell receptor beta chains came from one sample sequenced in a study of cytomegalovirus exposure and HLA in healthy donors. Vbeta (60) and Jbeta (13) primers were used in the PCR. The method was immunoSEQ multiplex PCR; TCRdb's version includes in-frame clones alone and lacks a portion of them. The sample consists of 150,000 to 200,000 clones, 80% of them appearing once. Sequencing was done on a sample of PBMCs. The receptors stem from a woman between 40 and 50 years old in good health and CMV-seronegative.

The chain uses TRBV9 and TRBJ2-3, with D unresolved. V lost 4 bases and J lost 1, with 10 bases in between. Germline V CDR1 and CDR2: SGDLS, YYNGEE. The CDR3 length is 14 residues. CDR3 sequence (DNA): TGTGCCAGCAGCCGCCGACTCGGCACAGATACGCAGTATTTT. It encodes CASSRRLGTDTQYF. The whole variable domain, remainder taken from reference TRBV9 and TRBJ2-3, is DSGVTQTPKHLITATGQRVTLRCSPRSGDLSVYWYQQSLDQGLQFLIQYYNGEERAKGNILERFSAQQFPDLHSELNLSSLELGDSALYFCASSRRLGTDTQYFGPGTRLTVL.

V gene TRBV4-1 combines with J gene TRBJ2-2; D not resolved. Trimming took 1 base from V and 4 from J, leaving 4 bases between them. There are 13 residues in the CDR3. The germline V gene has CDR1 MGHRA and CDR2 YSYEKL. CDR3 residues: CASSQVATGELFF. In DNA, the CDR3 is TGCGCCAGCAGCCAAGTAGCCACCGGGGAGCTGTTTTTT.

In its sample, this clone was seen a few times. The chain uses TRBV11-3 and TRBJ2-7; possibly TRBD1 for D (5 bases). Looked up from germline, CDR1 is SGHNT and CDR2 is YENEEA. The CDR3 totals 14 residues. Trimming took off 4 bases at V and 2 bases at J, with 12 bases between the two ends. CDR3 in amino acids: CASSYLGRAYEQYF. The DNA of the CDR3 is TGTGCCAGCAGCTATTTGGGCAGGGCCTACGAGCAGTACTTC.

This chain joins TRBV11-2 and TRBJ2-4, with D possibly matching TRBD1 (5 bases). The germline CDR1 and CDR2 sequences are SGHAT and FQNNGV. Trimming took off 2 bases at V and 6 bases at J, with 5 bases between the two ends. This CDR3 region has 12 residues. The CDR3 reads CASSLQGNIQYF. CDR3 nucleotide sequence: TGTGCCAGCAGCTTACAGGGAAACATTCAGTACTTC.

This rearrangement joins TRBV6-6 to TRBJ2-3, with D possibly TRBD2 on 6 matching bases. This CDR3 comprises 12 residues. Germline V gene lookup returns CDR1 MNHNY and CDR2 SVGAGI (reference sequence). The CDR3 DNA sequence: TGTGCAAGCGGAGGGAGCACAGATACGCAGTATTTT. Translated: CASGGSTDTQYF.

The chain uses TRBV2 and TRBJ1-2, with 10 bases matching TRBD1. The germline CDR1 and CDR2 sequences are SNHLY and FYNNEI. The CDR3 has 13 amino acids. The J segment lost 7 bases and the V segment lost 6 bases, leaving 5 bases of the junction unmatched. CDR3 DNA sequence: TGTGCCAGCAGCGGGACAGGGGTTGGTGGCTACACCTTC. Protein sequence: CASSGTGVGGYTF. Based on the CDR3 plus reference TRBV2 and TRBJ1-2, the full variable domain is EPEVTQTPSHQVTQMGQEVILRCVPISNHLYFYWYRQILGQKVEFLVSFYNNEISEKSEIFDDQFSVERPDGSNFTLKIRSTKLEDSAMYFCASSGTGVGGYTFGSGTRLTVV.

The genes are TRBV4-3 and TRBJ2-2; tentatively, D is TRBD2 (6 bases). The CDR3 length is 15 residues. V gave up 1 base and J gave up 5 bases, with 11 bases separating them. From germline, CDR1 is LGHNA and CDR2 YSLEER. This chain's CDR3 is CASSQGGGVTGELFF. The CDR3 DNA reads TGCGCCAGCAGCCAAGGGGGCGGGGTTACCGGGGAGCTGTTTTTT.

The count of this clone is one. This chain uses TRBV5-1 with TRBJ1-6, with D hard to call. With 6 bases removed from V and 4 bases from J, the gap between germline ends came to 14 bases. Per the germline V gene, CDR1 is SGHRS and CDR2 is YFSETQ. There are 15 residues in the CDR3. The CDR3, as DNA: TGCGCCAGCACCCCCGACGGGAGATATAATTCACCCCTCCACTTT. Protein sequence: CASTPDGRYNSPLHF.

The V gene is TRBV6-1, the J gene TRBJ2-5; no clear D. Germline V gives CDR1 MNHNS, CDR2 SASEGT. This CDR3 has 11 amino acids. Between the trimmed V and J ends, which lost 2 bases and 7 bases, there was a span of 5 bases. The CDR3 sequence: CASSEMATQYF. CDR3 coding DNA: TGTGCCAGCAGTGAAATGGCGACCCAGTACTTC.

CDR3 amino acids: CASSFSGGPYEQYF. Written as DNA, the CDR3 is TGTGCCAGCAGTTTCTCGGGGGGTCCCTACGAGCAGTACTTC. V gene TRBV28 combines with J gene TRBJ2-7, with 7 bases aligning to TRBD2. The CDR3 sequence is 14 residues long. V dropped 3 bases and J dropped 2; count of bases not matched to a gene: 4. Germline V CDR1 and CDR2: MDHEN, SYDVKM.

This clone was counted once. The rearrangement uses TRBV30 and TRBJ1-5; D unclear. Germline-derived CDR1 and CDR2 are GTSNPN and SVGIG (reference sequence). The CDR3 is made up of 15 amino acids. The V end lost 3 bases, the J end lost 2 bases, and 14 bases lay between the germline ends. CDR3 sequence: CAWSVGDFGNQPQHF. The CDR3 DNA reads TGTGCCTGGAGCGTCGGAGATTTCGGCAATCAGCCCCAGCATTTT.

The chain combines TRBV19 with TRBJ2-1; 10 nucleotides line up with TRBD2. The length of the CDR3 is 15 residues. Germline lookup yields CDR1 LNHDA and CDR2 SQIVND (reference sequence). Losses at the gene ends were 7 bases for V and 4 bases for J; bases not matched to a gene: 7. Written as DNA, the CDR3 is TGTGCCAGTACCCCTAGCGGGAGAGGGTACAATGAGCAGTTCTTC. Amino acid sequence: CASTPSGRGYNEQFF.

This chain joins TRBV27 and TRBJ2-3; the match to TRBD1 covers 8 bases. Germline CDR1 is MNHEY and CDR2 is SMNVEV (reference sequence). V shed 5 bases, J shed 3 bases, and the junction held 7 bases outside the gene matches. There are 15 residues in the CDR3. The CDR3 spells CASSLRDRSTDTQYF. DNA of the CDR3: TGTGCCAGCAGTCTCCGGGACAGGTCTACAGATACGCAGTATTTT.

CDR3 loop: CASTPRTGLLSGANVLTF. The CDR3 DNA reads as TGTGCCAGCACCCCTCGGACAGGGCTCCTGTCTGGGGCCAACGTCCTGACTTTC. The rearrangement links TRBV18 to TRBJ2-6; TRBD1 matches 8 bases. The CDR3 is 18 amino acids. J gave up 1 base and V 8 bases, and 13 bases lay outside the gene matches. Germline loops: CDR1 KGHSH, CDR2 LQKENI.

CDR3 coding DNA: TGTGCCAGCAGCTTAACTCAGGGGGCTGAAGCTTTCTTT. Amino acid sequence: CASSLTQGAEAFF. The chain joins TRBV7-2 to TRBJ1-1, with 7 positions matching TRBD1. This CDR3 comprises 13 residues. J lost 6 bases, V lost 2 bases, and 3 bases had no gene match. Germline-derived CDR1 and CDR2 are SGHTA and FQGNSA.

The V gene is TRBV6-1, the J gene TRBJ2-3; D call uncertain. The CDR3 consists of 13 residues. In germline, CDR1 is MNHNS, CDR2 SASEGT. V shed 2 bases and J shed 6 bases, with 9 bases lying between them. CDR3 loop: CASSETWQDTQYF. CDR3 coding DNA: TGTGCCAGCAGTGAAACATGGCAGGATACGCAGTATTTT.

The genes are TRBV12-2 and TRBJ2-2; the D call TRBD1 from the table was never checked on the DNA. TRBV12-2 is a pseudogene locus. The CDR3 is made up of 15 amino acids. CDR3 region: CASRLGQGGTGELFF. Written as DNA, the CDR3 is TGTGCAAGTCGCTTAGGCCAGGGCGGCACCGGGGAGCTGTTTTTT.

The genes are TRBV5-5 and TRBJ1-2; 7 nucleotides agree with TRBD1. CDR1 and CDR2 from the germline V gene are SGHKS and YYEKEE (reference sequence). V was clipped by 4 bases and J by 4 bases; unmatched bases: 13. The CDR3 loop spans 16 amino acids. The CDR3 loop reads CASSRTGTARTYGYTF. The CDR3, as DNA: TGTGCCAGCAGCCGAACCGGGACAGCACGAACCTATGGCTACACCTTC.

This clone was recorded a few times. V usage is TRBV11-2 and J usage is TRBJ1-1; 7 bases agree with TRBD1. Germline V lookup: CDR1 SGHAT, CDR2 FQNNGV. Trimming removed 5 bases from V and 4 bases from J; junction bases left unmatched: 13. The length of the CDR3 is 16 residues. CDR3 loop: CASSLKTGIDGTEAFF. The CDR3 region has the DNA TGTGCCAGCAGCCTTAAGACAGGGATTGATGGCACTGAAGCTTTCTTT.

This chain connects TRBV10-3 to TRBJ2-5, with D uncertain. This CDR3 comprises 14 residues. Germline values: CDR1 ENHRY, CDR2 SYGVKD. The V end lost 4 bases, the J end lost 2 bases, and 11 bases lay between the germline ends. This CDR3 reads CAISASGYQETQYF. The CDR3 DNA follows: TGTGCCATCAGTGCCTCGGGTTATCAAGAGACCCAGTACTTC.

CDR3 nucleotide sequence: TGTGCCAGCAGCCCGCGGACTAGCGGAATCCAAGAGACCCAGTACTTC. Translating it yields CASSPRTSGIQETQYF. This chain connects TRBV7-2 to TRBJ2-5, with 10 bases identical to TRBD2. The CDR3 covers 16 residues. In germline, CDR1 is SGHTA, CDR2 FQGNSA. V lost 5 bases to trimming and J lost 1 base; unmatched junction nucleotides: 7.

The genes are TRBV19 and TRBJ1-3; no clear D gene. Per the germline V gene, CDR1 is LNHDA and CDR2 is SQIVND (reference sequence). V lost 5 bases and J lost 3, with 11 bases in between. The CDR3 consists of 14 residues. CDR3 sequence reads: CASSSPGLGNTIYF. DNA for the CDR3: TGTGCCAGTAGTTCGCCAGGACTTGGAAACACCATATATTTT. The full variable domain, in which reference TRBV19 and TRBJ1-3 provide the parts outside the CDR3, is DGGITQSPKYLFRKEGQNVTLSCEQNLNHDAMYWYRQDPGQGLRLIYYSQIVNDFQKGDIAEGYSVSREKKESFPLTVTSAQKNPTAFYLCASSSPGLGNTIYFGEGSWLTVV.